These 9 T cell receptor beta chains were all obtained from the same sample, sequenced in a study of T cells of healthy individuals. One entry per CDR3 protein results from TCRdb running MiXCR on the 5' RACE reads. The data hold 65,000 to 95,000 distinct CDR3 sequences, with about 5% observed a single time. These receptors were collected from a female donor in good health.

This clonotype was seen a few times. The V and J genes are TRBV6-5 and TRBJ2-7, with TRBD2 matching over 9 bases. V lost 5 bases and J lost 1; bases outside the gene matches: 6. Germline CDR1 and CDR2: MNHEY and SVGAGI. The CDR3 consists of 15 residues. The CDR3 reads CASSVSGSLSYEQYF. CDR3 DNA: TGTGCCAGCAGTGTTAGCGGGAGTCTTTCCTACGAGCAGTACTTC.

There are many counts of this clonotype. The chain couples TRBV28 to TRBJ1-1, with 7 bases matching TRBD1. The V gene end was trimmed by 3 bases and the J gene end by 5 bases; junction bases not matched to a gene: 6. Germline V CDR1 and CDR2: MDHEN, SYDVKM. CDR3 length: 14 amino acids. CDR3 coding DNA: TGTGCCAGCAGTTTGCGGCAGGGGGGAACTGAAGCTTTCTTT. Its translation: CASSLRQGGTEAFF.

This chain uses TRBV20-1 with TRBJ1-3, with 9 bases that match TRBD1. CDR1 and CDR2 from the germline V gene are DFQATT and SNEGSKA (reference sequence). Losses at the gene ends were 0 bases for V and 1 base for J; bases not matched to a gene: 1. The CDR3 length is 15 residues. CDR3 residues: CSAREGQGSGNTIYF. DNA of the CDR3: TGCAGTGCTAGAGAGGGACAGGGATCTGGAAACACCATATATTTT.

This clonotype was observed a handful of times. The rearrangement uses TRBV7-6 and TRBJ2-2; 11 bases fit TRBD2. The CDR3 sequence is 17 residues long. Germline CDR1 is SGHVS and CDR2 is FNYEAQ. After removal of 5 bases from V and 5 bases from J, the junction contained 10 bases not matched to a gene. CDR3 coding DNA: TGTGCCAGCAGCCCCCGTGAACTAGCGGGAGAGACCGGGGAGCTGTTTTTT. Encoded protein: CASSPRELAGETGELFF.

This clonotype was observed a few times. V is TRBV4-3 and J is TRBJ1-6; D gene unclear. The V end lost 1 base, the J end lost 4 bases, and 2 bases lay between the germline ends. From germline, CDR1 is LGHNA and CDR2 YSLEER. The CDR3 runs 13 residues. The CDR3 sequence is CASSQAYNSPLHF. The CDR3 nucleotides read TGCGCCAGCAGCCAAGCTTATAATTCACCCCTCCACTTT.

The chain has TRBV7-9 and TRBJ1-1; D uncertain. CDR1 and CDR2 (germline): SEHNR, FQNEAQ (reference sequence). The CDR3 is made up of 14 amino acids. Trimming took 0 bases from V and 0 from J, leaving 5 bases between them. Here the CDR3 reads CASSLATLNTEAFF. CDR3 DNA: TGTGCCAGCAGCTTAGCAACCCTGAACACTGAAGCTTTCTTT.

The gene calls are TRBV4-3 and TRBJ1-1; D remains ambiguous. V was clipped by 4 bases and J by 7 bases, with 13 bases between them. Germline-derived CDR1 and CDR2 are LGHNA and YSLEER. The CDR3 sequence is 13 residues long. The CDR3 coding sequence is TGCGCCAGCAGCCGAGGCACAGCCTATGAAGCTTTCTTT. It specifies CASSRGTAYEAFF.

The chain's CDR3 is CASSRSGTDSNQPQHF. Written as DNA, the CDR3 is TGTGCCAGCAGCCGTTCCGGGACAGATAGCAATCAGCCCCAGCATTTT. The chain links TRBV7-9 to TRBJ1-5; 7 bases line up with TRBD1. CDR1 is SEHNR and CDR2 is FQNEAQ in the germline V gene (reference sequence). The junction had 7 bases not matched to a gene; V was cut back by 5 bases and J by 0 bases. This CDR3 is 16 amino acids long.

This clonotype was seen more than once but under ten times. V usage is TRBV4-3 and J usage is TRBJ2-7; 10 bases agree with TRBD2. The CDR3 sequence is 16 residues long. The germline gives CDR1 LGHNA, CDR2 YSLEER. Trimming cost V 0 bases and J 4 bases; bases outside gene matches: 6. CDR3 nucleotide sequence: TGCGCCAGCAGCCAAGATTCTAGCGGGAGTCGGTACGAGCAGTACTTC. This sequence encodes CASSQDSSGSRYEQYF.